The entry that follows covers one TCR beta chain sequence. Its antigen remains unknown. Profiling relied on immunoSEQ multiplex PCR, and the TCRdb table lists in-frame clones only, not all of them. There are thousands of clones in the sample; roughly 79% occur only once, and more than 6% lies in the top ten. Losses at the gene ends were 6 bases for V and 9 bases for J; bases not matched to a gene: 1. This CDR3 is built from 11 residues. Germline V gene sequence: CDR1 MNHNY, CDR2 SVGAGI (reference sequence). These data belong to a study of chemoradiotherapy in HPV16-positive cancers. Study findings and constraints: During treatment, candidate HPV-specific clones and E7-related motifs expanded in tumor.

This clonotype was obtained from a human donor with HPV-associated anogenital cancer. J is TRBJ2-1 and V is TRBV6-6; TRBD1 matches at 8 bases. This specimen was collected from a patient who underwent chemoradiotherapy. The CDR3 spells CASRQGGEQFF. CDR3 nucleotide sequence: TGTGCCAGCAGACAGGGGGGTGAGCAGTTCTTC.